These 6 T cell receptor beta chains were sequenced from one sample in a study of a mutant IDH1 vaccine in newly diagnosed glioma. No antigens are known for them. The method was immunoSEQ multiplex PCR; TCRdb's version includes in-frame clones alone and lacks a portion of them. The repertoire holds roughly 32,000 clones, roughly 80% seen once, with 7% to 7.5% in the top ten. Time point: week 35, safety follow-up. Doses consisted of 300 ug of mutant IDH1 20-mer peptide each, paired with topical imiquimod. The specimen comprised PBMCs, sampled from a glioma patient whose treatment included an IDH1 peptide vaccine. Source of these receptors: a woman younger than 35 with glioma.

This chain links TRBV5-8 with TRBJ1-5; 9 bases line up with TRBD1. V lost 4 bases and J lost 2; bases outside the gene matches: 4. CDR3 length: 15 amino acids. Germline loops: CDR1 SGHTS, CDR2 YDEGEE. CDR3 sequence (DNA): TGTGCCAGCAGCCGGACAGGGGTGGGCAATCAGCCCCAGCATTTT. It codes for CASSRTGVGNQPQHF.

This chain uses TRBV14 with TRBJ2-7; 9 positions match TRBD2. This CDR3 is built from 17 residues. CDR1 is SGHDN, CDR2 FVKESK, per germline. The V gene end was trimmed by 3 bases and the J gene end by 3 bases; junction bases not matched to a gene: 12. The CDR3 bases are TGTGCCAGCAGCCAGGCCAATGGACTAGCGAGCGACTACGAGCAGTACTTC. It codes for CASSQANGLASDYEQYF.

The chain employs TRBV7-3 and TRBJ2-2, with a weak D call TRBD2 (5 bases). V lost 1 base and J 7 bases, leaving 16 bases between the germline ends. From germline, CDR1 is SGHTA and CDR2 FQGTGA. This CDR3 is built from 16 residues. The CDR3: CASSLKGWRSGGELFF. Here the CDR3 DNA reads TGTGCCAGCAGCTTAAAGGGTTGGCGGAGCGGCGGGGAGCTGTTTTTT.

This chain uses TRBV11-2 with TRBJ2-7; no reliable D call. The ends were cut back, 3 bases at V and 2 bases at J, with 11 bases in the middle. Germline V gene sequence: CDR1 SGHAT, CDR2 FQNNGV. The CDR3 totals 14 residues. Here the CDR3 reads CASSFLDGPYEQYF. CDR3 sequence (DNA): TGTGCCAGCAGCTTCCTGGACGGTCCCTACGAGCAGTACTTC.

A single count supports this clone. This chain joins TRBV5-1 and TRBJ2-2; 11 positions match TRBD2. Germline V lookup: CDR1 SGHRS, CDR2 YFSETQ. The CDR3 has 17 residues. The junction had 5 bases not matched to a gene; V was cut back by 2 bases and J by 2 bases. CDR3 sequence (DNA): TGCGCCAGCAGCTTACGACTAGCGGGGACTAACACCGGGGAGCTGTTTTTT. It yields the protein CASSLRLAGTNTGELFF.

CDR3 bases: TGTGCCAGCAGCTCAGCCCTCTCAGATACGCAGTATTTT. Translated: CASSSALSDTQYF. The rearrangement joins TRBV7-6 to TRBJ2-3; D is unresolved. CDR1 SGHVS and CDR2 FNYEAQ come from the germline V gene. V dropped 4 bases and J dropped 4 bases, with 9 bases sitting between them. CDR3 length equals 13 residues.